The subject of this entry is one TCR beta chain. The antigen remains unidentified. This PCR relied on a set of 60 Vbeta primers and 13 Jbeta primers. Methods used by the authors: An analysis that came later counted approximately 76 million unique TCR beta chains, around 12 million shared. The repertoire was sequenced with immunoSEQ multiplex PCR; TCRdb's copy has only in-frame clones and lacks some. The D gene and trimming were derived from the DNA, and the V and J assignments and clone size from that table. The sample has under 250,000 clones; 60% to 80% are singletons. This sample is part of a study of cytomegalovirus exposure and HLA in healthy donors. Study in general: In terms of ancestry, the Caucasian-associated cluster contained more than 65% of the roughly 360 genotyped donors.

Germline trimming cut 4 bases from V and 4 bases from J; bases unmatched to any gene: 3. The CDR3 is 14 residues long. CDR1 and CDR2 from the germline V gene are KGHSH and LQKENI. General study findings and limits: The authors later found HLA-associated TCR beta chains more clonally expanded than equally common others. Exclusion applied to some V segments, including TRBV6-2 and TRBV6-3, as they were indistinguishable.

The sequence was obtained from a male donor in good health and CMV-seronegative. The chain couples TRBV18 to TRBJ1-5, with 8 bases matching TRBD1. The sample consisted of PBMCs. The chain's CDR3 is CASSRTGINQPQHF. DNA for the CDR3: TGTGCCAGCTCACGGACAGGGATAAATCAGCCCCAGCATTTT.